A single sample is the source of the 30 T cell receptor beta chains below, sequenced in a study of sequential checkpoint blockade in melanoma. Noted treatment: randomized to nivolumab then ipilimumab (arm A) or the reverse (arm B). Some clones are missing from TCRdb's copy, which holds only in-frame ones; the method was immunoSEQ multiplex PCR. The table lists fewer than 3,500 clones, 19% of them singletons, with over 8% in the top ten. This material consisted of tumor tissue (inferred from file names), taken from a patient given nivolumab and ipilimumab in sequence. These receptors came from a human donor with melanoma.

This clone was counted ten times or more. This chain joins TRBV7-6 and TRBJ2-2, with 9 bases aligning to TRBD1. There are 15 residues in the CDR3. Germline CDR1 is SGHVS and CDR2 is FNYEAQ. After removal of 5 bases from V and 6 bases from J, the junction contained 7 bases not matched to a gene. The CDR3 sequence is CASSPGTGRSGELFF. In DNA, the CDR3 is TGTGCCAGCAGCCCCGGGACAGGGCGGTCCGGGGAGCTGTTTTTT.

The chain recombines TRBV9 with TRBJ2-1, with TRBD2 as a possible D gene (6 bases). Germline V gives CDR1 SGDLS, CDR2 YYNGEE. Trimming removed 3 bases at V and 0 bases at J, with 13 bases between. The CDR3 sequence is 16 residues long. DNA of the CDR3: TGTGCCAGCAGCGCTCCGCGGGGAAACTCCTACAATGAGCAGTTCTTC. It is translated as CASSAPRGNSYNEQFF. Complete variable domain (other parts from reference TRBV9 and TRBJ2-1): DSGVTQTPKHLITATGQRVTLRCSPRSGDLSVYWYQQSLDQGLQFLIQYYNGEERAKGNILERFSAQQFPDLHSELNLSSLELGDSALYFCASSAPRGNSYNEQFFGPGTRLTVL.

The table lists this clone with a few counts. The chain combines TRBV28 with TRBJ2-7; D is uncertain. CDR1 is MDHEN, CDR2 SYDVKM, per germline. There are 14 residues in the CDR3. V was cut by 3 bases and J by 0 bases, with 9 bases left in between. CDR3 loop: CASSFPGFSYEQYF. CDR3 DNA: TGTGCCAGCAGTTTCCCCGGGTTCTCCTACGAGCAGTACTTC.

A few counts support this clone. This rearrangement joins TRBV19 to TRBJ1-1; D may be TRBD1 (5 bases). Trimming shortened V by 4 bases and J by 1 base, and 10 bases separated the two germline ends. There are 14 residues in the CDR3. Per germline, CDR1 LNHDA and CDR2 SQIVND (reference sequence). This CDR3 reads CASSTPGRNTEAFF. The CDR3 region has the DNA TGTGCCAGTAGTACACCGGGGCGGAACACTGAAGCTTTCTTT.

This clone was recorded a few times. The chain links TRBV15 to TRBJ2-7; D possibly matches TRBD1 or TRBD2 (5 bases each). The germline CDR1 and CDR2 sequences are LNHNV and YYDKDF (reference sequence). The CDR3 loop spans 14 amino acids. Trimming stripped 5 bases from V and 2 bases from J, with 13 bases between. The CDR3 DNA sequence: TGTGCCACCAGCTACTTTCGAGGGGCCTACGAGCAGTACTTC. Its protein is CATSYFRGAYEQYF.

This clone came up a few times. CDR3 sequence reads: CASSTTGFSGANVLTF. Here the CDR3 DNA reads TGTGCCAGCAGTACAACAGGCTTCTCTGGGGCCAACGTCCTGACTTTC. The genes are TRBV6-8 and TRBJ2-6; a weak D match, TRBD1 (5 bases). V dropped 5 bases and J dropped 0 bases, with 11 bases sitting between them. The CDR3 sequence is 16 residues long. Germline assignment: CDR1 MNHGY and CDR2 SAAAGT.

This clone appeared many times. V is TRBV9 and J is TRBJ2-2, with D unclear. Germline CDR1 SGDLS, CDR2 YYNGEE. The germline V and J ends were trimmed by 4 bases and 0 bases, with 10 bases remaining between them. This CDR3 is built from 15 residues. As DNA, the CDR3 is TGTGCCAGCAGCCGCGGACGCCCGAACACCGGGGAGCTGTTTTTT. Translation gives CASSRGRPNTGELFF. Together with reference TRBV9 and TRBJ2-2, the CDR3 gives the full variable domain: DSGVTQTPKHLITATGQRVTLRCSPRSGDLSVYWYQQSLDQGLQFLIQYYNGEERAKGNILERFSAQQFPDLHSELNLSSLELGDSALYFCASSRGRPNTGELFFGEGSRLTVL.

V and J are TRBV28 and TRBJ1-1, with D perhaps matching TRBD1 (5 bases). The CDR3 consists of 15 residues. Germline lookup yields CDR1 MDHEN and CDR2 SYDVKM. V was trimmed by 6 bases and J by 2 bases, leaving 16 bases between them. The CDR3: CASRYPQGFNTEAFF. CDR3 sequence (DNA): TGTGCCAGCAGATACCCCCAGGGCTTCAACACTGAAGCTTTCTTT.

There are a few counts of this clone. V is TRBV15 and J is TRBJ2-5; 9 nucleotides line up with TRBD2. Germline CDR1 is LNHNV and CDR2 is YYDKDF (reference sequence). This CDR3 comprises 14 residues. V shed 3 bases, J shed 5 bases, and the junction held 4 bases outside the gene matches. This CDR3 reads CATSREREVETQYF. CDR3 DNA sequence: TGTGCCACCAGCAGGGAGCGGGAGGTGGAGACCCAGTACTTC.

The chain is built from TRBV5-1 and TRBJ1-2; 7 bases match TRBD1. Germline V gene data show CDR1 as SGHRS and CDR2 as YFSETQ. The CDR3 has 14 amino acids. V was clipped by 2 bases and J by 3 bases; unmatched bases: 4. As DNA, the CDR3 is TGCGCCAGCAGCTTAGGACAGGCCTACTATGGCTACACCTTC. Its translation is CASSLGQAYYGYTF.

The V and J genes are TRBV11-3 and TRBJ2-5; the D is unclear. The V end was cut by 6 bases, the J end by 4 bases, with 15 bases between. CDR3 length: 14 residues. Germline-derived CDR1 and CDR2 are SGHNT and YENEEA. For the CDR3, the DNA is TGTGCCAGCAGAAGTCGACTCCCCCCAGAGACCCAGTACTTC. Protein product: CASRSRLPPETQYF.

At least ten counts were recorded for this clone. The chain couples TRBV9 to TRBJ2-7, with 9 bases that match TRBD1. The junction had 5 bases not matched to a gene; V was cut back by 0 bases and J by 4 bases. In germline, CDR1 is SGDLS, CDR2 YYNGEE. The CDR3 runs to 15 residues. CDR3 in amino acids: CASSVGGTGTYEQYF. For the CDR3, the DNA is TGTGCCAGCAGCGTAGGCGGGACAGGGACGTACGAGCAGTACTTC.

This clone is categorized as medium-sized. The V and J genes are TRBV11-3 and TRBJ1-1, with TRBD1 as a possible D gene (5 bases). The germline gives CDR1 SGHNT, CDR2 YENEEA. Trimming left V 1 base short and J 0 bases short, with 9 bases between. CDR3 length: 15 amino acids. This CDR3 is CASSLVPGMNTEAFF. The DNA for the CDR3 is TGTGCCAGCAGCTTAGTACCAGGGATGAACACTGAAGCTTTCTTT.

This clone was counted between two and nine times. The V and J genes are TRBV18 and TRBJ1-1, with D uncertain. The CDR3 is 13 amino acids. CDR1 and CDR2 (germline): KGHSH, LQKENI. V was shortened by 6 bases and J by 1 base, with 9 bases between the two germline ends. This CDR3 reads CASSQTENTEAFF. CDR3 sequence (DNA): TGTGCCAGCTCGCAGACTGAGAACACTGAAGCTTTCTTT.

This clone was seen many times. The chain uses TRBV9 and TRBJ1-6, with D maybe TRBD1 (6 bases). Looked up from germline, CDR1 is SGDLS and CDR2 is YYNGEE. Trimming pared 5 bases from V and 2 bases from J, leaving 17 bases between. The CDR3 is 17 residues long. The CDR3 here is CASRPIDRSPYNSPLHF. CDR3 nucleotide sequence: TGTGCCAGCAGGCCTATAGACAGGTCGCCCTATAATTCACCCCTCCACTTT.

This rearrangement joins TRBV19 to TRBJ1-1; 11 nucleotides agree with TRBD1. The germline V gene encodes CDR1 LNHDA and CDR2 SQIVND (reference sequence). Trimming at V came to 10 bases and at J to 4 bases, leaving 11 bases not matched to a gene. The CDR3 is 15 amino acids. The CDR3 protein is CATPAGQGEVTEAFF. CDR3 nucleotide sequence: TGTGCCACCCCGGCGGGACAGGGGGAGGTCACTGAAGCTTTCTTT.

V is TRBV10-3 and J is TRBJ2-1, with D possibly TRBD1 on 6 matching bases. This CDR3 has 13 amino acids. The ends were cut back, 0 bases at V and 12 bases at J, with 12 bases in the middle. Germline V gene data show CDR1 as ENHRY and CDR2 as SYGVKD. In nucleotides, the CDR3 is TGTGCCATCAGTGAGTCAGGGGGTACGGGGCAGTTCTTC. As protein: CAISESGGTGQFF.

The chain couples TRBV18 to TRBJ2-7; 7 nucleotides agree with TRBD2. Germline V lookup: CDR1 KGHSH, CDR2 LQKENI. With 5 bases clipped from V and 5 bases from J, the junction kept 6 bases outside the gene matches. This CDR3 spans 13 amino acids. The CDR3 DNA reads TGTGCCAGCTCATCGGGAGGCGCCGACGAGCAGTACTTC. This translates into CASSSGGADEQYF.

This clone was seen a handful of times. The rearrangement uses TRBV28 and TRBJ1-4; maybe TRBD1 (6 bases). The CDR3 runs 18 residues. Per germline, CDR1 MDHEN and CDR2 SYDVKM. V was clipped by 2 bases and J by 0 bases, with 16 bases between them. This CDR3 is CASSLVKGRGSTNEKLFF. The CDR3 DNA is TGTGCCAGCAGTTTAGTAAAGGGCAGGGGCTCAACTAATGAAAAACTGTTTTTT.

This clone was detected only a few times. The chain employs TRBV28 and TRBJ2-5, with 7 bases aligning to TRBD1. The trim removed 3 bases at V and 5 bases at J, leaving 9 bases unmatched. This CDR3 contains 15 residues. Germline values: CDR1 MDHEN, CDR2 SYDVKM. The CDR3 nucleotides read TGTGCCAGCAGTTTCACCGACAGGGCCCAGGAGACCCAGTACTTC. Amino acids: CASSFTDRAQETQYF.

By share, this clone ranks as medium-sized. The chain carries TRBV6-8 and TRBJ2-7, with D uncertain. Germline CDR1 MNHGY, CDR2 SAAAGT. The CDR3 is 12 residues long. Trimming cost V 9 bases and J 0 bases, with 9 bases left between them. Here the CDR3 reads CASSRNSYEQYF. In DNA form, the CDR3 reads TGTGCCAGTTCAAGGAACTCCTACGAGCAGTACTTC.

A few counts support this clone. The gene calls are TRBV28 and TRBJ1-6; TRBD1 is a possible D gene (6 bases). Trimming removed 3 bases from V and 7 bases from J, with 16 bases in between. The length of the CDR3 is 16 residues. The germline CDR1 and CDR2 sequences are MDHEN and SYDVKM. The DNA of the CDR3 is TGTGCCAGCAGTTTCTACCGGACAGTCCCGAATTCACCCCTCCACTTT. Protein sequence: CASSFYRTVPNSPLHF. Drawing the rest from reference TRBV28 and TRBJ1-6, the complete variable domain is DVKVTQSSRYLVKRTGEKVFLECVQDMDHENMFWYRQDPGLGLRLIYFSYDVKMKEKGDIPEGYSVSREKKERFSLILESASTNQTSMYLCASSFYRTVPNSPLHFGNGTRLTVT.

The chain carries TRBV30 and TRBJ2-3; 7 bases match TRBD2. The CDR3 loop spans 16 amino acids. The ends lost 0 bases at V and 0 bases at J; junction bases unmatched: 6. Germline V gene sequence: CDR1 GTSNPN, CDR2 SVGIG (reference sequence). This chain's CDR3 is CAWSVLSGTSTDTQYF. CDR3 nucleotides: TGTGCCTGGAGTGTGTTAAGCGGGACCAGCACAGATACGCAGTATTTT.

This clone was detected only a few times. V usage is TRBV18 and J usage is TRBJ1-3; 7 nucleotides line up with TRBD1. Germline V gives CDR1 KGHSH, CDR2 LQKENI. V shed 3 bases, J shed 7 bases, and the junction held 6 bases outside the gene matches. The CDR3 contains 14 residues. The CDR3 DNA reads as TGTGCCAGCTCACCCCCGGGACAGAGGAACACCATATATTTT. Translation: CASSPPGQRNTIYF.

This chain uses TRBV11-3 with TRBJ2-1, with TRBD1 matching over 9 bases. CDR1 is SGHNT and CDR2 is YENEEA in the germline V gene. Unmatched junction bases numbered 2, after V lost 3 bases and J lost 2 bases. There are 15 residues in the CDR3. The CDR3 bases are TGTGCCAGCAGCTTGGACAGGGGCCCCTACAATGAGCAGTTCTTC. This encodes CASSLDRGPYNEQFF.

This clone ranks as medium-sized. The chain combines TRBV6-8 with TRBJ1-1, with TRBD1 matching 7 bases. J lost 1 base, V lost 2 bases, and 4 bases had no gene match. CDR3 size: 15 residues. Germline CDR1 reads MNHGY; CDR2 reads SAAAGT. CDR3 protein: CASSYDNRGNTEAFF. CDR3 nucleotides: TGTGCCAGCAGTTACGACAACAGGGGGAACACTGAAGCTTTCTTT.

The chain links TRBV11-3 to TRBJ2-3; 10 bases line up with TRBD2. Germline V gives CDR1 SGHNT, CDR2 YENEEA. The CDR3 contains 16 residues. V gave up 5 bases and J gave up 7 bases; unmatched junction bases: 12. For the CDR3, the DNA is TGTGCCAGCAGCCAAGCCCAGCGGGGGGGCATAAATACGCAGTATTTT. Its protein product is CASSQAQRGGINTQYF.

In its sample, this clone ranks as large. This chain joins TRBV6-8 and TRBJ1-5, with a weak D call TRBD1 (5 bases). CDR1 is MNHGY and CDR2 is SAAAGT in the germline V gene. The CDR3 is 13 residues long. V lost 8 bases and J 7 bases, leaving 15 bases between the germline ends. This chain's CDR3 is CASSVGVEQPQHF. DNA of the CDR3: TGTGCCAGCTCGGTGGGGGTCGAGCAGCCCCAGCATTTT.

The J gene is TRBJ1-3, the V gene TRBV6-1; weak D call: TRBD1 (6 bases). This CDR3 is 16 amino acids long. Trimming pared 1 base from V and 8 bases from J, leaving 18 bases between. Per germline, CDR1 MNHNS and CDR2 SASEGT. This CDR3 is CASSEDTGSGGDTIYF. CDR3 DNA sequence: TGTGCCAGCAGTGAAGATACAGGGTCTGGAGGTGACACCATATATTTT.

This clone appeared a single time. The chain employs TRBV28 and TRBJ2-7; 10 bases agree with TRBD1. J was trimmed by 6 bases and V by 6 bases; bases with no gene match: 5. There are 13 residues in the CDR3. Germline V CDR1 and CDR2: MDHEN, SYDVKM. CDR3: CASRPTGGAEQYF. The CDR3 DNA is TGTGCCAGCAGACCGACAGGGGGCGCCGAGCAGTACTTC.